Listed below are T cell receptor beta chains from one sample, sequenced in a study of HIV-infected patients and healthy controls. Each CDR3 protein gets one entry after TCRdb re-called the 5' RACE reads with MiXCR. Here the sample spans approximately 11,000 distinct CDR3 sequences, about 9% being singletons. This specimen consisted of blood, obtained before antiretroviral therapy. The receptor set was obtained from an adult with HIV infection. The donor label of this sample is uncertain. The conserved cysteine and the conserved F or W are not part of the CDR3 here. Only some rows state a clone size, as once, few, many or a class for expanded clones.

TRBJ2-4,TRBV30,many,AWSSGGGAGFQY
TRBJ1-1,TRBV20-1,few,SAGTQGSKAF
TRBJ1-4,TRBV7-9,many,ASSLIGGEGRLKGLF
TRBJ2-2,TRBV12-3/TRBV12-4,few,ASSLEGSLAITGELF
TRBJ2-5,TRBV12-3/TRBV12-4,medium-sized,ASSPGFQGTQY
TRBJ2-3,TRBV12-3/TRBV12-4,many,ASSFSLAGTDTQY
TRBJ1-2,TRBV13,many,ASSLDTANYGYT
TRBJ2-7,TRBV3-1,many,ASSQGRREQY
TRBJ1-2,TRBV6-5,many,ASRSTSNYGYT
TRBJ2-5,TRBV29-1,many,SVGRGALETQY
TRBJ2-7,TRBV7-9,many,ASSLVQGVHEQY
TRBJ1-4,TRBV18,many,ASSENRRGTTNEKLF
TRBJ2-6,TRBV10-3,few,AISDPGTGANVLT
TRBJ1-2,TRBV6-5,many,ASSPNGGYGYT
TRBJ2-6,TRBV12-3/TRBV12-4,many,ASSWGTGAYTGANVLT
TRBJ2-1,TRBV7-2,NA,ASSLVGSGGF
TRBJ1-2,TRBV10-3,NA,ATTTGERNYGYT
TRBJ2-4,TRBV10-2,few,ASNGQAAKNIQY
TRBJ2-3,TRBV2,many,ASSGRGIGDTQY
TRBJ2-1,TRBV24-1,many,ATSQGLNEQF